This TCR beta chain stems from a study of blood T cell repertoires in COVID-19. TCRdb keeps only in-frame clones here, not all; method: immunoSEQ multiplex PCR. This table holds more than 200,000 clones, 80% found once. Germline lookup yields CDR1 GTSNPN and CDR2 SVGIG (reference sequence). V was cut by 0 bases and J by 3 bases, with 6 bases left in between. The CDR3 covers 13 residues. The V gene is TRBV30, the J gene TRBJ1-5; D unresolved. The material sequenced was PBMCs or T cells enriched from blood (not recorded which). This TCR was sampled from a woman aged 40 to 55 with acute COVID-19. The CDR3 DNA sequence: TGTGCCTGGAGTGTAGAGTCCAATCAGCCCCAGCATTTT. Its translation is CAWSVESNQPQHF.